This T cell receptor (beta chain) originates from a study of cytomegalovirus exposure and HLA in healthy donors. Study context: According to later analysis, the same platform produced the 120 or so validation and several hundred first-cohort repertoires.

The ends lost 6 bases at V and 8 bases at J; junction bases unmatched: 10. This CDR3 is 14 amino acids long. In germline, CDR1 is MNHNS, CDR2 SASEGT. TCRdb's table, derived via immunoSEQ multiplex PCR, lists solely in-frame clones and lacks some. This sample yields some 320,000 clones, of which roughly nine tenths are seen a single time; approximately 1.1% belongs to the top ten. What was sequenced was PBMCs. This TCR came from a woman in her 30s in good health and CMV-seropositive. The chain has TRBV6-1 and TRBJ2-1; TRBD1 matches 7 bases. The CDR3 reads CASRTPGQLDEQFF. The CDR3, as DNA: TGTGCCAGCAGAACCCCGGGACAGCTTGATGAGCAGTTCTTC.